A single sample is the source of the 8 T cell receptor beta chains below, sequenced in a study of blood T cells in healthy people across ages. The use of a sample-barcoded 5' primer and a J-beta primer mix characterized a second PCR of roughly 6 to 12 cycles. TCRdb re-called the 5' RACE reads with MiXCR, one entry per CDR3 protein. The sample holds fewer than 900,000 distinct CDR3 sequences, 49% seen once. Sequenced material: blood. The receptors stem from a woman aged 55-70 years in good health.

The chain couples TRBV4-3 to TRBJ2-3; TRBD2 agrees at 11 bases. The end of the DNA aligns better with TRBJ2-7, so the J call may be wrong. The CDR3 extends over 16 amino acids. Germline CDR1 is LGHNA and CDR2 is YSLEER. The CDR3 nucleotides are TGCGCCAGCAGCCAACAGACTAGCGGGAAGGAGAATGAGCAGTACTTC. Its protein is CASSQQTSGKENEQYF.

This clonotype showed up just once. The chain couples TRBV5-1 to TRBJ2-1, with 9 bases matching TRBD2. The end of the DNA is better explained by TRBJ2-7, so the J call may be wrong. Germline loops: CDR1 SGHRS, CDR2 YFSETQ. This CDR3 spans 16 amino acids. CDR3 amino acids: CASSPIGRAGGNEQYF. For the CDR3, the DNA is TGCGCCAGCAGCCCCATTGGGCGAGCGGGAGGAAACGAGCAGTACTTC.

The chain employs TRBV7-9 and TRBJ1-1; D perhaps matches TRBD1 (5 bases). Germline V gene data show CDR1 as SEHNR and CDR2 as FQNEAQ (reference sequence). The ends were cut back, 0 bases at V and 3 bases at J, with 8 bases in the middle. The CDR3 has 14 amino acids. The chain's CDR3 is CASSLAGQDTEAFF. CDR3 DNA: TGTGCCAGCAGCTTAGCGGGGCAGGACACTGAAGCTTTCTTT.

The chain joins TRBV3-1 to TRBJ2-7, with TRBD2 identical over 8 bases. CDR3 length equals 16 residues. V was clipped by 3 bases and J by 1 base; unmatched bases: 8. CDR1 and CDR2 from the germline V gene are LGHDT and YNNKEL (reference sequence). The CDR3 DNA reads TGTGCCAGCAGCCACATTAGCGGGAAGGGTTCCTACGAGCAGTACTTC. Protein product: CASSHISGKGSYEQYF.

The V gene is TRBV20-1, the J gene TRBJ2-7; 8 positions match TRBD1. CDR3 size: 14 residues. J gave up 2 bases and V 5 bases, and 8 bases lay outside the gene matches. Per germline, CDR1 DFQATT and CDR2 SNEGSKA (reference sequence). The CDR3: CSAQRTGTAYEQYF. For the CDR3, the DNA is TGCAGTGCTCAGAGGACAGGGACCGCCTACGAGCAGTACTTC.

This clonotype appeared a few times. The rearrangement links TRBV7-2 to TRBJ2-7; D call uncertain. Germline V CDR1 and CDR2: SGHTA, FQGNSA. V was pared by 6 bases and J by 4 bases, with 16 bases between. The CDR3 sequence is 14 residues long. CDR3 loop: CASSAAPRGYEQYF. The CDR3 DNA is TGTGCCAGCAGTGCGGCCCCGCGTGGGTACGAGCAGTACTTC.

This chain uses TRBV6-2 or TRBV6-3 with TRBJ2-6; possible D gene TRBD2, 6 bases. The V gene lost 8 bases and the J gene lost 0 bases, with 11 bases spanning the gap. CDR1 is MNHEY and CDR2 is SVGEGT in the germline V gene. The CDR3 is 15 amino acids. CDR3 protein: CASGIGGSGANVLTF. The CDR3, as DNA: TGTGCCAGCGGGATCGGGGGCTCTGGGGCCAACGTCCTGACTTTC.

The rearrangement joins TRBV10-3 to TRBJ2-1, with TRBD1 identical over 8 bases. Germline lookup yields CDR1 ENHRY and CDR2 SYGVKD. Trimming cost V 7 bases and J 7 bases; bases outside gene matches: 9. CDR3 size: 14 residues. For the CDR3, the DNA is TGTGCCATCACGGGACAGGACGATACGAATGAGCAGTTCTTC. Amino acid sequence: CAITGQDDTNEQFF.